This T cell receptor (beta chain) came from a study of CD8+ T cells in alopecia areata. Following RNA extraction, reverse transcription yielded cDNA that acted as the sequencing template. Libraries were prepared by immunoSEQ multiplex PCR; TCRdb keeps only in-frame clonotypes and omits some of them. The sample carries 60,000 to 90,000 clones, around 60% recorded once. Treatment specified: oral pan-JAK inhibitor, 5-10 mg twice daily. CDR1 is SGHAT, CDR2 FQNNGV, per germline. This CDR3 region has 12 residues. Trimming cost V 5 bases and J 4 bases, with 5 bases left between them. Details on this clone: What it binds is not known.

Study-wide points: Lesional scalp, especially alopecia totalis/universalis, showed higher clonality than normal scalp.

The rearrangement joins TRBV11-2 to TRBJ2-2, with D unresolved. The sequence was collected from a human donor with alopecia areata. Sequencing was performed on CD8+ T cells sorted from blood, taken at week 24, from a patient treated with tofacitinib. The CDR3 spells CASSALTGELFF. CDR3 DNA: TGTGCCAGCAGCGCTCTCACCGGGGAGCTGTTTTTT.